Below, 26 T cell receptor beta chains from the same sample are listed, as sequenced in a study of control samples from healthy donors and cancer patients. The data were produced by immunoSEQ multiplex PCR, yet TCRdb's version contains in-frame clones alone and is incomplete. The sample holds tens of thousands of clones, around 83% seen once. The specimen sequenced was PBMCs. These receptors all stem from a woman in her sixties or seventies with lung cancer.

The chain is built from TRBV5-1 and TRBJ2-7, with D hard to call. Trimming took off 1 base at V and 2 bases at J, with 10 bases between the two ends. The CDR3 length is 14 residues. Germline assignment: CDR1 SGHRS and CDR2 YFSETQ. The CDR3 coding sequence is TGCGCCAGCAGCTTGAGTCAGGAAACCTACGAGCAGTACTTC. Protein sequence: CASSLSQETYEQYF.

The chain links TRBV4-2 to TRBJ1-2; possibly TRBD1 for D (5 bases). The germline CDR1 and CDR2 sequences are LGHNA and YNFKEQ. This CDR3 has 12 amino acids. Trimming pared 3 bases from V and 5 bases from J, leaving 7 bases between. CDR3 in DNA: TGTGCCAGCAGCCAGGGGGAGTATGGCTACACCTTC. Translating it yields CASSQGEYGYTF.

V gene TRBV9 combines with J gene TRBJ1-2; D remains ambiguous. CDR1 and CDR2 (germline): SGDLS, YYNGEE. The CDR3 has 14 amino acids. V was shortened by 4 bases and J by 2 bases, with 12 bases between the two germline ends. CDR3 bases: TGTGCCAGCAGCCCCGGGAGGGCCAACTATGGCTACACCTTC. It codes for CASSPGRANYGYTF.

The chain combines TRBV2 with TRBJ1-1; D uncertain. The V gene's germline CDR1 is SNHLY and CDR2 FYNNEI. This CDR3 has 14 amino acids. V lost 1 base to trimming and J lost 0 bases, with 6 bases between them. The CDR3: CASSEVAMNTEAFF. The CDR3 DNA is TGTGCCAGCAGTGAAGTGGCGATGAACACTGAAGCTTTCTTT.

CDR3 sequence (DNA): TGTGCCAGCAGCAACCCGGGCCCCTTTACTCGAGGGCAGTTCTTC. Translated: CASSNPGPFTRGQFF. V gene TRBV14 combines with J gene TRBJ2-1; unclear D gene. CDR1 is SGHDN, CDR2 FVKESK, per germline. CDR3 length: 15 residues. Trimming cost V 5 bases and J 12 bases, with 23 bases left between them.

The chain couples TRBV4-1 to TRBJ1-1, with 10 nucleotides matching TRBD1. CDR1 is MGHRA, CDR2 YSYEKL, per germline. This CDR3 is 18 amino acids long. The V and J ends lost 6 bases and 6 bases, in that order; junction bases with no gene match: 19. CDR3 coding DNA: TGCGCCAGCAGGCGAGATACGGACAGGGGGTTGAAATTTGCTGAAGCTTTCTTT. Its translation: CASRRDTDRGLKFAEAFF.

The chain carries TRBV9 and TRBJ2-1; 10 positions match TRBD2. The V and J ends lost 5 bases and 6 bases, in that order; junction bases with no gene match: 5. The CDR3 length is 14 residues. Germline assignment: CDR1 SGDLS and CDR2 YYNGEE. The CDR3 coding sequence is TGTGCCAGCAGTCGGACTAGCGGTCGCAATGAGCAGTTCTTC. Encoded protein: CASSRTSGRNEQFF.

This clone was detected a few times. J is TRBJ2-1 and V is TRBV7-2; a weak D match, TRBD1 (6 bases). Trimming shortened V by 3 bases and J by 7 bases, and 22 bases separated the two germline ends. The CDR3 covers 17 residues. Germline loops: CDR1 SGHTA, CDR2 FQGNSA. CDR3 DNA: TGTGCCAGCAGCTTTCAGGGGAACTCTCATCAGCGGAATGAGCAGTTCTTC. This translates into CASSFQGNSHQRNEQFF. Complete variable domain (other parts from reference TRBV7-2 and TRBJ2-1): GAGVSQSPSNKVTEKGKDVELRCDPISGHTALYWYRQSLGQGLEFLIYFQGNSAPDKSGLPSDRFSAERTGGSVSTLTIQRTQQEDSAVYLCASSFQGNSHQRNEQFFGPGTRLTVL.

V is TRBV15 and J is TRBJ1-5; no clear D. Per the germline V gene, CDR1 is LNHNV and CDR2 is YYDKDF (reference sequence). V lost 1 base to trimming and J lost 4 bases, with 5 bases between them. The CDR3 runs to 13 residues. The CDR3 DNA reads as TGTGCCACCAGCAGAGGATCGAATCAGCCCCAGCATTTT. Encoded protein: CATSRGSNQPQHF.

The J gene is TRBJ2-2, the V gene TRBV7-2; D is tentatively TRBD1 or TRBD2 (5 bases each). The CDR3 totals 12 residues. Germline assignment: CDR1 SGHTA and CDR2 FQGNSA. V lost 5 bases and J lost 9, with 10 bases in between. CDR3 DNA: TGTGCCAGCAGCGCAGGGAGCCGGGAGCTGTTTTTT. Protein product: CASSAGSRELFF.

The chain joins TRBV5-6 to TRBJ1-4; D is possibly TRBD1 (5 bases). Germline CDR1 and CDR2: SGHDT and YYEEEE. The CDR3 runs to 15 residues. V was clipped by 1 base and J by 2 bases, with 9 bases between them. The CDR3 loop is CASSLLGTTNEKLFF. In nucleotides, the CDR3 is TGTGCCAGCAGCTTGCTGGGGACCACTAATGAAAAACTGTTTTTT. The full variable domain, rest sourced from reference TRBV5-6 and TRBJ1-4, is DAGVTQSPTHLIKTRGQQVTLRCSPKSGHDTVSWYQQALGQGPQFIFQYYEEEERQRGNFPDRFSGHQFPNYSSELNVNALLLGDSALYLCASSLLGTTNEKLFFGSGTQLSVL.

The genes are TRBV7-6 and TRBJ1-4; 7 nucleotides match TRBD1. J was trimmed by 5 bases and V by 2 bases; bases with no gene match: 5. CDR1 is SGHVS, CDR2 FNYEAQ, per germline. The CDR3 loop spans 15 amino acids. DNA for the CDR3: TGTGCCAGCAGCTTAATGATACAGGGGAATGAAAAACTGTTTTTT. Translation gives CASSLMIQGNEKLFF.

V is TRBV2 and J is TRBJ1-6; 11 bases are a match to TRBD1. After removal of 6 bases from V and 12 bases from J, the junction contained 4 bases not matched to a gene. This CDR3 region has 13 residues. CDR1 SNHLY and CDR2 FYNNEI come from the germline V gene. CDR3: CASSGQGAQPLHF. In nucleotides, the CDR3 is TGTGCCAGCAGCGGACAGGGGGCACAACCCCTCCACTTT.

The chain has TRBV19 and TRBJ1-2, with TRBD1 matching over 8 bases. This CDR3 is built from 18 residues. With 3 bases clipped from V and 8 bases from J, the junction kept 20 bases outside the gene matches. The germline CDR1 and CDR2 sequences are LNHDA and SQIVND (reference sequence). The CDR3 bases are TGTGCCAGTAGTATTTTTTTCGGGGCTGGACAGGGTGTTTTCGGCTACACCTTC. It specifies CASSIFFGAGQGVFGYTF.

This clone appeared a single time. As DNA, the CDR3 is TGTGCCAGCAGCGTAGGAGGGGGGGGCGGCAACGAGCAGTACTTC. This translates into CASSVGGGGGNEQYF. The V and J genes are TRBV9 and TRBJ2-7, with a weak D call TRBD2 (7 bases). This CDR3 is 15 amino acids long. Trimming cost V 0 bases and J 5 bases, with 15 bases left between them. The germline gives CDR1 SGDLS, CDR2 YYNGEE.

V gene TRBV5-1 combines with J gene TRBJ2-7; TRBD1 matches at 9 bases. Germline trimming cut 3 bases from V and 0 bases from J; bases unmatched to any gene: 4. CDR1 SGHRS and CDR2 YFSETQ come from the germline V gene. This CDR3 comprises 15 residues. The CDR3 DNA reads TGCGCCAGCAGCTGGGGGGACAGGGACTCCTACGAGCAGTACTTC. Protein: CASSWGDRDSYEQYF.

The rearrangement joins TRBV5-1 to TRBJ1-1; unclear D gene. The CDR3 length is 16 residues. The V gene lost 0 bases and the J gene lost 1 base, with 13 bases spanning the gap. From germline, CDR1 is SGHRS and CDR2 YFSETQ. In DNA, the CDR3 is TGCGCCAGCAGCTTGGGAGCAGGCCGTTCGAACACTGAAGCTTTCTTT. This gives the protein CASSLGAGRSNTEAFF. Using reference TRBV5-1 and TRBJ1-1 for the parts outside the CDR3, the full variable domain is KAGVTQTPRYLIKTRGQQVTLSCSPISGHRSVSWYQQTPGQGLQFLFEYFSETQRNKGNFPGRFSGRQFSNSRSEMNVSTLELGDSALYLCASSLGAGRSNTEAFFGQGTRLTVV.

V and J are TRBV15 and TRBJ1-5, with no clear D. Germline assignment: CDR1 LNHNV and CDR2 YYDKDF (reference sequence). V lost 5 bases, J lost 2 bases, and 7 bases lay in between. The CDR3 loop spans 13 amino acids. The CDR3 loop is CATSVSRNQPQHF. The CDR3 coding sequence is TGTGCCACCAGCGTGTCTCGCAATCAGCCCCAGCATTTT. Using reference TRBV15 and TRBJ1-5 for the parts outside the CDR3, the full variable domain is DAMVIQNPRYQVTQFGKPVTLSCSQTLNHNVMYWYQQKSSQAPKLLFHYYDKDFNNEADTPDNFQSRRPNTSFCFLDIRSPGLGDTAMYLCATSVSRNQPQHFGDGTRLSIL.

The chain combines TRBV7-2 with TRBJ1-5; D is uncertain. CDR3 length equals 16 residues. Per germline, CDR1 SGHTA and CDR2 FQGNSA. V gave up 1 base and J gave up 0 bases, with 10 bases separating them. The CDR3: CASSLGRDYSNQPQHF. In DNA form, the CDR3 reads TGTGCCAGCAGCTTAGGAAGAGATTATAGCAATCAGCCCCAGCATTTT.

As concerns this clone: In the same sample, other DNA sequences code for this CDR3. The chain uses TRBV7-2 and TRBJ2-1; 9 bases are shared with TRBD2. J gave up 0 bases and V 7 bases, and 13 bases lay outside the gene matches. The CDR3 length is 18 residues. CDR1 is SGHTA, CDR2 FQGNSA, per germline. CDR3 loop: CASTAGGVAGSSYNEQFF. CDR3 nucleotides: TGTGCCAGCACAGCGGGGGGCGTAGCGGGAAGCTCCTACAATGAGCAGTTCTTC.

The V and J genes are TRBV5-6 and TRBJ2-2; TRBD2 aligns across 9 bases. V shed 4 bases and J 6 bases; nucleotides not matched to a gene: 10. Germline CDR1 SGHDT, CDR2 YYEEEE. This CDR3 is built from 16 residues. As DNA, the CDR3 is TGTGCCAGCAGCCCCGGAGCTAGCGGGATGGCCGGGGAGCTGTTTTTT. Protein sequence: CASSPGASGMAGELFF.

The V gene is TRBV5-4, the J gene TRBJ2-5; D remains ambiguous. The V gene's germline CDR1 is SGHNT and CDR2 YYREEE (reference sequence). Trimming left V 2 bases short and J 0 bases short, with 5 bases between. CDR3 length: 13 residues. The CDR3 DNA follows: TGTGCCAGCAGCTTATCGTACCAAGAGACCCAGTACTTC. This sequence encodes CASSLSYQETQYF.

V and J are TRBV7-2 and TRBJ2-4; maybe TRBD2 (6 bases). Trimming removed 2 bases from V and 1 base from J, with 18 bases in between. CDR3 size: 18 residues. The germline V gene has CDR1 SGHTA and CDR2 FQGNSA. The CDR3 reads CASSLIRDSSLAKNIQYF. The CDR3 DNA reads TGTGCCAGCAGCTTAATCCGGGACTCCTCTCTCGCCAAAAACATTCAGTACTTC.

This clone was seen a few times. The chain employs TRBV11-2 and TRBJ1-4; a possible D gene is TRBD1 (6 bases). In germline, CDR1 is SGHAT, CDR2 FQNNGV. V was clipped by 5 bases and J by 6 bases, with 13 bases between them. The CDR3 has 14 amino acids. Here the CDR3 reads CASSTGQYYEKLFF. DNA of the CDR3: TGTGCCAGCAGCACTGGACAGTACTATGAAAAACTGTTTTTT.

This rearrangement joins TRBV6-2 or TRBV6-3 to TRBJ2-1, with 8 bases identical to TRBD1. The CDR3 loop spans 15 amino acids. Looked up from germline, CDR1 is MNHEY and CDR2 is SVGEGT. After removal of 5 bases from V and 8 bases from J, the junction contained 11 bases not matched to a gene. CDR3 in amino acids: CASSQRQGKDDEQFF. In DNA, the CDR3 is TGTGCCAGCAGTCAGAGACAGGGGAAGGACGATGAGCAGTTCTTC.

The chain employs TRBV6-5 and TRBJ2-2; D remains ambiguous. Trimming took off 0 bases at V and 1 base at J, with 3 bases between the two ends. The CDR3 totals 14 residues. Looked up from germline, CDR1 is MNHEY and CDR2 is SVGAGI. In nucleotides, the CDR3 is TGTGCCAGCAGTTACTCGGGGAACACCGGGGAGCTGTTTTTT. It translates to CASSYSGNTGELFF.